This T cell receptor (beta chain) was obtained from a study of long-term antiretroviral therapy in people with HIV. The CDR3 extends over 14 amino acids. The V gene's germline CDR1 is MGHRA and CDR2 YSYEKL. V shed 2 bases, J shed 4 bases, and the junction held 4 bases outside the gene matches. A v3.0 immunoSEQ assay was performed at survey level. Sequencing was designed to cover about 40,000-55,000 T-cell genomes in each sample. Clones were sequenced by immunoSEQ multiplex PCR, and TCRdb holds only the in-frame ones, with some missing. The profile covers 25,000 to 40,000 clones, with 97% appearing a single time and over 1.5% taken by the ten largest.

V is TRBV4-1 and J is TRBJ1-2; 7 nucleotides agree with TRBD1. The source was unsorted PBMCs, collected 7.6 years after starting antiretroviral therapy. This clonotype was obtained from a man aged 25-45 years with HIV. In DNA form, the CDR3 reads TGCGCCAGCAGCCAATCAGGGGGAGTCTATGGCTACACCTTC. It codes for CASSQSGGVYGYTF.